A selection of T cell receptor beta chains follows, all from one sample in a study of identical twins. TCRdb reprocessed the 5' RACE reads with MiXCR, giving one entry per CDR3 protein. The table includes about 890,000 distinct CDR3 sequences, 12% detected once. These data also featured in a second study, about yellow fever vaccine responses in identical twins.

The sequencing input was PBMCs. These TCRs come from a woman aged 18-29 years in good health. Each CDR3 is given with its conserved first and last residue. Fields, in order: clone size, V gene, D gene, J gene, CDR3 DNA, CDR3 protein. The D gene is left open where the match is weak. Not all rows give a size; the values are once, few, many and, for expanded clones, a class.

abundance: few
v_gene: TRBV5-1
d_gene: TRBD2
j_gene: TRBJ2-1
CDR3nt: TGCGCCAGCAGCCCCTTTAGCGGGAGGGAGCAGTTCTTC
CDR3aa: CASSPFSGREQFF

abundance: few
v_gene: TRBV6-5
d_gene: TRBD1
j_gene: TRBJ2-1
CDR3nt: TGTGCCAGCAGCGGGGGACAGGGAAAGGCGAGCTCCTACAATGAGCAGTTCTTC
CDR3aa: CASSGGQGKASSYNEQFF

abundance: few
v_gene: TRBV6-5
d_gene: NA
j_gene: TRBJ2-7
CDR3nt: TGTGCCAGCAGTTACGGCAGGAGGGCGTTGCGTGACGAGCAGTACTTC
CDR3aa: CASSYGRRALRDEQYF

abundance: many
v_gene: TRBV5-1
d_gene: TRBD1
j_gene: TRBJ2-1
CDR3nt: TGCGCCAGCAGCTTGGGGGGGACAGGGATCTCCTACAATGAGCAGTTCTTC
CDR3aa: CASSLGGTGISYNEQFF

abundance: NA
v_gene: TRBV6-1
d_gene: NA
j_gene: TRBJ1-1
CDR3nt: TGTGCCAGCGGACCGTTCATGAACACTGAAGCTTTCTTT
CDR3aa: CASGPFMNTEAFF

abundance: many
v_gene: TRBV6-1
d_gene: NA
j_gene: TRBJ1-4
CDR3nt: TGTGCCAGCAGTACCTCTGAGGGGGTCTACGAAAAACTGTTTTTT
CDR3aa: CASSTSEGVYEKLFF

abundance: few
v_gene: TRBV20-1
d_gene: TRBD2
j_gene: TRBJ2-1
CDR3nt: TGCAGTGCTAGAGTCGGACTAGCGGGAGAGGGTGTGTACAATGAGCAGTTCTTC
CDR3aa: CSARVGLAGEGVYNEQFF

abundance: few
v_gene: TRBV24-1
d_gene: NA
j_gene: TRBJ2-1
CDR3nt: TGTGCCACCAGTGGGTTTGGCAGGGAACCCTACAATGAGCAGTTCTTC
CDR3aa: CATSGFGREPYNEQFF

abundance: once
v_gene: TRBV20-1
d_gene: TRBD2
j_gene: TRBJ2-1
CDR3nt: TGCAGTGCTAGAGATATAGGACTAGTTGAAAATGAGCAGTTCTTC
CDR3aa: CSARDIGLVENEQFF

abundance: few
v_gene: TRBV6-5
d_gene: NA
j_gene: TRBJ1-1
CDR3nt: TGTGCCAGCAGTTACTCGGAGGGGTTGATCGCGGAAGCTTTCTTT
CDR3aa: CASSYSEGLIAEAFF

abundance: few
v_gene: TRBV10-3
d_gene: TRBD1
j_gene: TRBJ2-6
CDR3nt: TGTGCCATCAGTGACCCCGGGACAGTTTTCACTGGGGCCAACGTCCTGACTTTC
CDR3aa: CAISDPGTVFTGANVLTF

abundance: NA
v_gene: TRBV5-5
d_gene: NA
j_gene: TRBJ2-7
CDR3nt: TGTGCCAGCAGCCTAACCCCAGCGCCACCCTACGAGCAGTACTTC
CDR3aa: CASSLTPAPPYEQYF

abundance: NA
v_gene: TRBV10-3
d_gene: NA
j_gene: TRBJ2-1
CDR3nt: TGTGCCATCAGAACCGGGGTGAGGGAGTTCTTC
CDR3aa: CAIRTGVREFF

abundance: NA
v_gene: TRBV15
d_gene: TRBD1
j_gene: TRBJ1-4
CDR3nt: TGTGCCACCAGCAGGGCCGCAACCGGGACAGCAACTAATGAAAAACTGTTTTTT
CDR3aa: CATSRAATGTATNEKLFF

abundance: many
v_gene: TRBV28
d_gene: NA
j_gene: TRBJ2-3
CDR3nt: TGTGCCAGCTCCTCCGGTTCGGCGCCGCTTAGCACAGATACGCAGTATTTT
CDR3aa: CASSSGSAPLSTDTQYF

abundance: many
v_gene: TRBV20-1
d_gene: TRBD2
j_gene: TRBJ2-1
CDR3nt: TGCAGTGCTCCTAGCGGGAGCTCCTACAATGAGCAGTTCTTC
CDR3aa: CSAPSGSSYNEQFF

abundance: NA
v_gene: TRBV6-5
d_gene: TRBD2
j_gene: TRBJ2-3
CDR3nt: TGTGCCAGCAGTTACCCTACTAGCGGGAGTTTAGATACGCAGTATTTT
CDR3aa: CASSYPTSGSLDTQYF

abundance: NA
v_gene: TRBV15
d_gene: NA
j_gene: TRBJ2-2
CDR3nt: TGTGCCACCAGCTTTCAGACAGGAAACACCGGGGAGCTGTTTTTT
CDR3aa: CATSFQTGNTGELFF

abundance: NA
v_gene: TRBV20-1
d_gene: TRBD2
j_gene: TRBJ2-3
CDR3nt: TGCAGTGCTAGAGACCCTTGGACTAGCGGCCCCACAGATACGCAGTATTTT
CDR3aa: CSARDPWTSGPTDTQYF

abundance: few
v_gene: TRBV18
d_gene: TRBD1
j_gene: TRBJ2-7
CDR3nt: TGTGCCAGCTCCCCACAGGGGGCTACTACCTACGAGCAGTACTTC
CDR3aa: CASSPQGATTYEQYF

abundance: NA
v_gene: TRBV25-1
d_gene: TRBD2
j_gene: TRBJ2-1
CDR3nt: TGTGCCAGCAGTGAATTGACTAGCGGGAGGTGGGGTGAGCAGTTCTTC
CDR3aa: CASSELTSGRWGEQFF

abundance: NA
v_gene: TRBV20-1
d_gene: NA
j_gene: TRBJ1-5
CDR3nt: TGCAGTGCAGGGGTTGGGCAGCCCCAGCATTTT
CDR3aa: CSAGVGQPQHF

abundance: few
v_gene: TRBV7-9
d_gene: NA
j_gene: TRBJ2-7
CDR3nt: TGTGCCACGGTGGACCTCAGCTCCTACGAGCAGTACTTC
CDR3aa: CATVDLSSYEQYF

abundance: many
v_gene: TRBV3-1
d_gene: TRBD1
j_gene: TRBJ2-2
CDR3nt: TGTGCCAGCAGCCAGCTGGGACGGGACAGGGGGATTACCGGGGAGCTGTTTTTT
CDR3aa: CASSQLGRDRGITGELFF

abundance: NA
v_gene: TRBV4-1
d_gene: NA
j_gene: TRBJ2-2
CDR3nt: TGCGCCAGCAGCCAAGTTCAGGGCTGGGAGCTGTTTTTT
CDR3aa: CASSQVQGWELFF

abundance: NA
v_gene: TRBV7-2
d_gene: NA
j_gene: TRBJ2-3
CDR3nt: TGTGCCAGCAGCTTAGTAGCCGACCCCGCAGATACGCAGTATTTT
CDR3aa: CASSLVADPADTQYF

abundance: few
v_gene: TRBV5-1
d_gene: NA
j_gene: TRBJ1-4
CDR3nt: TGCGCCAGCAGCTTGGATGCGGGAGTCAACGATGAAAAACTGTTTTTT
CDR3aa: CASSLDAGVNDEKLFF

abundance: few
v_gene: TRBV20-1
d_gene: NA
j_gene: TRBJ1-3
CDR3nt: TGCAGTGCCCCGTCGTTGTCTGGAAACACCATATATTTT
CDR3aa: CSAPSLSGNTIYF

abundance: NA
v_gene: TRBV6-1
d_gene: NA
j_gene: TRBJ2-5
CDR3nt: TGTGCCAGCAGTGAATCAGGGGTGACCCAGTACTTC
CDR3aa: CASSESGVTQYF

abundance: few
v_gene: TRBV13
d_gene: NA
j_gene: TRBJ1-1
CDR3nt: TGTGCCAGCAGCTTAGGAGGCAGGGACGCTTTCTTT
CDR3aa: CASSLGGRDAFF

abundance: few
v_gene: TRBV5-5
d_gene: NA
j_gene: TRBJ2-2
CDR3nt: TGTGCCAGCAGCTTGGCCTGGACAGCCTCCACCGGGGAGCTGTTTTTT
CDR3aa: CASSLAWTASTGELFF

abundance: many
v_gene: TRBV11-2
d_gene: NA
j_gene: TRBJ2-2
CDR3nt: TGTGCCAGCAGCTTAGTTAAAGGACAATCCGGGGAGCTGTTTTTT
CDR3aa: CASSLVKGQSGELFF

abundance: NA
v_gene: TRBV12-3/TRBV12-4
d_gene: NA
j_gene: TRBJ2-7
CDR3nt: TGTGCCAGCAGTTCCAAGACCTACGAGCAGTACTTC
CDR3aa: CASSSKTYEQYF

abundance: NA
v_gene: TRBV28
d_gene: NA
j_gene: TRBJ2-7
CDR3nt: TGTGCCAGCACGGGGACTTACTCTACCTACGAGCAGTACTTC
CDR3aa: CASTGTYSTYEQYF

abundance: NA
v_gene: TRBV10-3
d_gene: NA
j_gene: TRBJ2-3
CDR3nt: TGTGCCATCAGTGGTGGGCAGGGCACAGATACGCAGTATTTT
CDR3aa: CAISGGQGTDTQYF

abundance: NA
v_gene: TRBV5-1
d_gene: NA
j_gene: TRBJ1-1
CDR3nt: TGCGCCAGCAGCTTGGACTGGGAACGAGGCACTGAAGCTTTCTTT
CDR3aa: CASSLDWERGTEAFF

abundance: few
v_gene: TRBV7-2
d_gene: TRBD1
j_gene: TRBJ2-1
CDR3nt: TGTGCCAGCAGCTTAGTCCGACAGGGGGCCGATGAGCAGTTCTTC
CDR3aa: CASSLVRQGADEQFF

abundance: NA
v_gene: TRBV12-3/TRBV12-4
d_gene: TRBD2
j_gene: TRBJ2-1
CDR3nt: TGTGCCAGCAGTTTGAGAGCGGGGTCCGAGTTCTTC
CDR3aa: CASSLRAGSEFF

abundance: NA
v_gene: TRBV20-1
d_gene: NA
j_gene: TRBJ2-2
CDR3nt: TGCAGTGCGGCTCCTCCTGAGAACACCGGGGAGCTGTTTTTT
CDR3aa: CSAAPPENTGELFF

abundance: NA
v_gene: TRBV12-3/TRBV12-4
d_gene: NA
j_gene: TRBJ1-4
CDR3nt: TGTGCCAGCAGTTTCTCTCGAGGTGAAAAACTGTTTTTT
CDR3aa: CASSFSRGEKLFF

abundance: NA
v_gene: TRBV7-9
d_gene: NA
j_gene: TRBJ2-1
CDR3nt: TGTGCCAGCAGCTTAGCGGTGGTGCTTGAGCAGTTCTTC
CDR3aa: CASSLAVVLEQFF

abundance: NA
v_gene: TRBV5-6
d_gene: NA
j_gene: TRBJ2-2
CDR3nt: TGTGCCAGCAGCCCCCCGGCTAGCAGGCCCGGGGAGCTGTTTTTT
CDR3aa: CASSPPASRPGELFF

abundance: many
v_gene: TRBV6-5
d_gene: TRBD2
j_gene: TRBJ2-1
CDR3nt: TGTGCCAGCAGTTACTCGGCGGGAGGGTACAATGAGCAGTTCTTC
CDR3aa: CASSYSAGGYNEQFF

abundance: few
v_gene: TRBV5-5
d_gene: NA
j_gene: TRBJ2-5
CDR3nt: TGTGCCAGCAGCCTTACTCCGGGACCGCAACAAGAGACCCAGTACTTC
CDR3aa: CASSLTPGPQQETQYF

abundance: NA
v_gene: TRBV10-3
d_gene: NA
j_gene: TRBJ1-2
CDR3nt: TGTGCCATCAGTGAGTCGGAAGGTCCGGGCTACACCTTC
CDR3aa: CAISESEGPGYTF

abundance: NA
v_gene: TRBV12-3/TRBV12-4
d_gene: NA
j_gene: TRBJ2-2
CDR3nt: TGTGCCAGCAAGAGCGGGCCTACCGGGGAGCTGTTTTTT
CDR3aa: CASKSGPTGELFF

abundance: many
v_gene: TRBV4-2
d_gene: TRBD1
j_gene: TRBJ2-3
CDR3nt: TGTGCCAGCAGCCAGGAACAGGGGCTGGGCACAGATACGCAGTATTTT
CDR3aa: CASSQEQGLGTDTQYF

abundance: NA
v_gene: TRBV11-2
d_gene: TRBD2
j_gene: TRBJ2-1
CDR3nt: TGTGCCAGCAGCTCGTTGACTAGCGGGTCAGACAATGAGCAGTTCTTC
CDR3aa: CASSSLTSGSDNEQFF

abundance: few
v_gene: TRBV5-1
d_gene: NA
j_gene: TRBJ2-3
CDR3nt: TGCGCCAGCAGCCCCGTGAGGGGGGAATGGGATACGCAGTATTTT
CDR3aa: CASSPVRGEWDTQYF

abundance: NA
v_gene: TRBV4-1
d_gene: NA
j_gene: TRBJ2-5
CDR3nt: TGCGCCAGCAGCCAAGCCTTGGACGGGCAAGAGACCCAGTACTTC
CDR3aa: CASSQALDGQETQYF

abundance: few
v_gene: TRBV4-1
d_gene: TRBD2
j_gene: TRBJ2-5
CDR3nt: TGCGCCAGCAGCCAAGAGCGGGAGGGCCATAAAGAGACCCAGTACTTC
CDR3aa: CASSQEREGHKETQYF

abundance: NA
v_gene: TRBV10-3
d_gene: TRBD2
j_gene: TRBJ2-1
CDR3nt: TGTGCCATCAACCCGGGGGGGCCAGTTAACGGAGATAATGAGCAGTTCTTC
CDR3aa: CAINPGGPVNGDNEQFF

abundance: few
v_gene: TRBV5-1
d_gene: NA
j_gene: TRBJ2-1
CDR3nt: TGCGCCAGCAGCTCCCAACAGGGTATTAGTTACAATGAGCAGTTCTTC
CDR3aa: CASSSQQGISYNEQFF

abundance: NA
v_gene: TRBV9
d_gene: NA
j_gene: TRBJ2-1
CDR3nt: TGTGCCAGCAGCGTAGATACAGTGAACAATGAGCAGTTCTTC
CDR3aa: CASSVDTVNNEQFF

abundance: NA
v_gene: TRBV4-1
d_gene: NA
j_gene: TRBJ2-2
CDR3nt: TGCGCCAGCAGCCAAGTAACGGGGAGAGGCACCGGGGAGCTGTTTTTT
CDR3aa: CASSQVTGRGTGELFF

abundance: NA
v_gene: TRBV5-6
d_gene: TRBD2
j_gene: TRBJ2-1
CDR3nt: TGTGCCAGCAGCTTGAGTATCACTAGCGGGAGGACCTCCTACAATGAGCAGTTCTTC
CDR3aa: CASSLSITSGRTSYNEQFF

abundance: NA
v_gene: TRBV9
d_gene: TRBD1
j_gene: TRBJ2-6
CDR3nt: TGTGCCAGCAGCAGTGGACAGGGTGAATCTGGGGCCAACGTCCTGACTTTC
CDR3aa: CASSSGQGESGANVLTF

abundance: NA
v_gene: TRBV29-1
d_gene: TRBD2
j_gene: TRBJ2-7
CDR3nt: TGCAGCGCCCGACTAGCGGGGACCTACGAGCAGTACTTC
CDR3aa: CSARLAGTYEQYF